This T cell receptor (beta chain) originates from a study of T cell clones after liver transplantation. This CDR3 is built from 15 residues. The germline V gene encodes CDR1 MDHEN and CDR2 SYDVKM. V gave up 4 bases and J gave up 0 bases, with 10 bases separating them. Findings and caveats of the study: In 5 of 8 subjects, circulating graft-donor-reactive CD4 TCRbeta sequences fell significantly after transplant.

Clones were read by immunoSEQ multiplex PCR, and TCRdb kept only the in-frame ones, dropping some. The top ten hold over 0.75% of the sample, which has over 100,000 clones, approximately 85% seen once. For this clone: What it recognizes is unknown.

This material consisted of CD4+ T cells from blood, taken before liver transplant. The genes are TRBV28 and TRBJ1-3; D call uncertain. The sequence derives from a human donor who received a liver transplant. CDR3 coding DNA: TGTGCCAGCAGTTCCGGACTCTTCTCTGGAAACACCATATATTTT. Translating gives CASSSGLFSGNTIYF.